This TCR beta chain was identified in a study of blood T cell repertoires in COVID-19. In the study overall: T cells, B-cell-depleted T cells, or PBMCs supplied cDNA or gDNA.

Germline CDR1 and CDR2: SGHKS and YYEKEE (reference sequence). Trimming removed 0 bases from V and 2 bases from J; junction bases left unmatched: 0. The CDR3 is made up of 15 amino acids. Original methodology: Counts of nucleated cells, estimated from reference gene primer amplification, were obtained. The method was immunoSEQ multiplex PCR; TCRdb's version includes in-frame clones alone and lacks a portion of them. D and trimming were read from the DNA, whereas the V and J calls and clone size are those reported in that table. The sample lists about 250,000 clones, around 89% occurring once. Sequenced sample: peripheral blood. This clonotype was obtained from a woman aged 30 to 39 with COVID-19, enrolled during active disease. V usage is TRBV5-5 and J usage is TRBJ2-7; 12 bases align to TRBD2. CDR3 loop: CASSLGLAGAYEQYV. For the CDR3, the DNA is TGTGCCAGCAGCTTGGGACTAGCGGGAGCCTACGAGCAGTACGTC.